Below are 21 T cell receptor beta chains sequenced from a single sample in a study of graft-versus-host responses after intestinal transplantation. No antigen is known for these receptors. This table comes from immunoSEQ multiplex PCR, and its TCRdb copy is limited to in-frame clones, with some not included. The table lists 99,000 or so clones, roughly 87% of them singletons. The source material was unstimulated CD4+ T cells sorted from spleen or lymph node cells, sampled before intestinal transplant. Receptor source: a human donor who received an intestinal transplant.

The gene calls are TRBV5-4 and TRBJ2-5, with 10 bases matching TRBD2. The germline gives CDR1 SGHNT, CDR2 YYREEE (reference sequence). This CDR3 has 14 amino acids. Unmatched junction bases numbered 3, after V lost 4 bases and J lost 3 bases. The CDR3, as DNA: TGTGCCAGCAGCATCGGACTAGCGGAAGAGACCCAGTACTTC. This codes for CASSIGLAEETQYF.

The chain joins TRBV7-2 to TRBJ2-1; D is undetermined. The CDR3 covers 16 residues. Trimming took off 4 bases at V and 2 bases at J, with 15 bases between the two ends. Looked up from germline, CDR1 is SGHTA and CDR2 is FQGNSA. The CDR3 sequence is CASSSWSSTPYNEQFF. DNA of the CDR3: TGTGCCAGCAGCTCATGGTCGTCAACCCCCTACAATGAGCAGTTCTTC.

The rearrangement joins TRBV20-1 to TRBJ2-2, with D unresolved. The germline V gene has CDR1 DFQATT and CDR2 SNEGSKA (reference sequence). CDR3 length equals 11 residues. Trimming cost V 2 bases and J 6 bases, with 4 bases left between them. This chain's CDR3 is CSARKSGELFF. The DNA of the CDR3 is TGCAGTGCTAGAAAATCCGGGGAGCTGTTTTTT.

This chain joins TRBV4-1 and TRBJ1-2; the D gene is possibly TRBD1 (5 bases). Trimming stripped 0 bases from V and 8 bases from J, with 22 bases between. Germline V lookup: CDR1 MGHRA, CDR2 YSYEKL. This CDR3 is built from 17 residues. The CDR3 DNA sequence: TGCGCCAGCAGCCAAGAGGCCGGGAACAGTCCCCCAGGGGGCTACACCTTC. Translated, it gives CASSQEAGNSPPGGYTF.

V is TRBV19 and J is TRBJ1-5; D might be TRBD1 (6 bases). The length of the CDR3 is 15 residues. Trimming shortened V by 3 bases and J by 4 bases, and 13 bases separated the two germline ends. CDR1 and CDR2 from the germline V gene are LNHDA and SQIVND (reference sequence). The DNA for the CDR3 is TGTGCCAGTAGTATCCAGGGGCCCATAAATCAGCCCCAGCATTTT. Translating it yields CASSIQGPINQPQHF.

This clone was seen just once. J is TRBJ1-2 and V is TRBV9; 10 bases align to TRBD1. CDR1 SGDLS and CDR2 YYNGEE come from the germline V gene. After removal of 0 bases from V and 5 bases from J, the junction contained 7 bases not matched to a gene. This CDR3 contains 16 residues. The DNA of the CDR3 is TGTGCCAGCAGCGTAGGATGGGGACAGGGGCTTTATGGCTACACCTTC. As protein: CASSVGWGQGLYGYTF.

The genes are TRBV28 and TRBJ2-7; TRBD1 matches 8 bases. Germline CDR1 reads MDHEN; CDR2 reads SYDVKM. Unmatched junction bases numbered 12, after V lost 5 bases and J lost 3 bases. The CDR3 extends over 16 amino acids. CDR3: CASSPLGGQGFYEQYF. The CDR3 DNA reads as TGTGCCAGCAGTCCTCTAGGAGGACAGGGTTTCTACGAGCAGTACTTC.

The chain couples TRBV12-5 to TRBJ2-5, with a tentative D call TRBD2 (5 bases). Judging by the DNA end, TRBJ2-7 fits better; the J call may be wrong. This CDR3 is built from 13 residues. Per the germline V gene, CDR1 is LGHNT and CDR2 is FRNRAP. The CDR3 spells CASGWESDYEQYF. DNA for the CDR3: TGTGCTAGTGGGTGGGAGTCGGACTACGAGCAGTACTTC.

V is TRBV28 and J is TRBJ2-7; D gene ambiguous. This CDR3 contains 13 residues. The V gene's germline CDR1 is MDHEN and CDR2 SYDVKM. V was pared by 7 bases and J by 3 bases, with 13 bases between. CDR3 bases: TGTGCCAGCACACCCCCGGCATTCTACGAGCAGTACTTC. Translated, it gives CASTPPAFYEQYF.

The V and J genes are TRBV5-1 and TRBJ2-7; 8 nucleotides match TRBD1. CDR3 length: 15 residues. Germline V gene lookup returns CDR1 SGHRS and CDR2 YFSETQ. The J segment lost 1 base and the V segment lost 5 bases, leaving 8 bases of the junction unmatched. The CDR3 loop is CASREVYRGSYEQYF. The CDR3, as DNA: TGCGCCAGCAGGGAGGTTTACAGGGGGTCCTACGAGCAGTACTTC. Variable domain in full (rest from reference TRBV5-1 and TRBJ2-7): KAGVTQTPRYLIKTRGQQVTLSCSPISGHRSVSWYQQTPGQGLQFLFEYFSETQRNKGNFPGRFSGRQFSNSRSEMNVSTLELGDSALYLCASREVYRGSYEQYFGPGTRLTVT.

The chain combines TRBV20-1 with TRBJ2-7; D may match TRBD1 or TRBD2 (5 bases each). The V gene's germline CDR1 is DFQATT and CDR2 SNEGSKA (reference sequence). Trimming left V 7 bases short and J 3 bases short, with 10 bases between. The CDR3 is 11 residues long. This CDR3 is CSVGDLYEQYF. For the CDR3, the DNA is TGCAGTGTGGGGGATCTCTACGAGCAGTACTTC.

V gene TRBV7-6 combines with J gene TRBJ2-7; TRBD2 aligns across 10 bases. With 4 bases clipped from V and 2 bases from J, the junction kept 2 bases outside the gene matches. CDR1 SGHVS and CDR2 FNYEAQ come from the germline V gene. The CDR3 is 14 amino acids. The CDR3 nucleotides read TGTGCCAGCAGCTCTAGCGGGGGAGCCTACGAGCAGTACTTC. This translates into CASSSSGGAYEQYF.

V usage is TRBV28 and J usage is TRBJ1-5; no reliable D call. The V and J ends lost 5 bases and 7 bases respectively, with 12 bases between them. Germline assignment: CDR1 MDHEN and CDR2 SYDVKM. The CDR3 contains 13 residues. CDR3 nucleotide sequence: TGTGCCAGCAGTACGGACGGCGGGCAGCCCCAGCATTTT. It yields the protein CASSTDGGQPQHF.

This clone was detected only once. This chain's CDR3 is CASRTYTYEQYF. CDR3 DNA: TGTGCCAGCAGAACTTACACCTACGAGCAGTACTTC. The chain links TRBV6-1 to TRBJ2-7; D is unclear. Germline V gives CDR1 MNHNS, CDR2 SASEGT. This CDR3 is built from 12 residues. Trimming shortened V by 6 bases and J by 2 bases, and 8 bases separated the two germline ends.

The V and J genes are TRBV15 and TRBJ2-6, with 7 positions matching TRBD1. V trimming: 2 bases; J trimming: 4 bases; junction bases outside the gene matches: 8. Germline CDR1 and CDR2: LNHNV and YYDKDF (reference sequence). The CDR3 has 17 amino acids. The CDR3 loop reads CATSRIQGLSGANVLTF. The CDR3 coding sequence is TGTGCCACCAGCAGAATACAGGGGTTGAGCGGGGCCAACGTCCTGACTTTC.

This clone was found once. The chain employs TRBV10-3 and TRBJ2-5; the match to TRBD2 covers 7 bases. The CDR3 runs to 13 residues. V shed 11 bases and J 5 bases; nucleotides not matched to a gene: 11. Germline CDR1 reads ENHRY; CDR2 reads SYGVKD. The CDR3 protein is CAARTSFLETQYF. Here the CDR3 DNA reads TGTGCCGCCCGGACTAGTTTCCTTGAGACCCAGTACTTC.

The rearrangement joins TRBV18 to TRBJ2-3; no reliable D call. This CDR3 contains 11 residues. The V gene lost 3 bases and the J gene lost 5 bases, with 3 bases spanning the gap. The germline CDR1 and CDR2 sequences are KGHSH and LQKENI. The CDR3 here is CASSPQDTQYF. The CDR3 DNA sequence: TGTGCCAGCTCACCCCAAGATACGCAGTATTTT.

This clone was detected a few times. This chain joins TRBV6-1 and TRBJ2-1; possibly TRBD2 for D (6 bases). Germline V lookup: CDR1 MNHNS, CDR2 SASEGT. V lost 3 bases and J 6 bases, leaving 15 bases between the germline ends. This CDR3 has 15 residues. This CDR3 is CASSEPGLLANEQFF. CDR3 DNA sequence: TGTGCCAGCAGTGAGCCAGGACTACTGGCCAATGAGCAGTTCTTC.

The chain recombines TRBV19 with TRBJ1-1, with 11 bases aligning to TRBD1. CDR1 is LNHDA and CDR2 is SQIVND in the germline V gene (reference sequence). The ends lost 2 bases at V and 6 bases at J; junction bases unmatched: 8. This CDR3 has 16 amino acids. DNA for the CDR3: TGTGCCAGTAGTATAAGGACAGGGGGCATCTTAGCTGAAGCTTTCTTT. Protein: CASSIRTGGILAEAFF.

The V and J genes are TRBV29-1 and TRBJ2-7; weak D call: TRBD1 (6 bases). The CDR3 is 14 residues long. V was shortened by 1 base and J by 2 bases, with 12 bases between the two germline ends. The V gene's germline CDR1 is SQVTM and CDR2 ANQGSEA. CDR3 coding DNA: TGCAGCGTTGAAGGGGCAACAGGGACCTACGAGCAGTACTTC. Protein sequence: CSVEGATGTYEQYF.

This chain connects TRBV30 to TRBJ2-3; unclear D gene. Trimming left V 8 bases short and J 5 bases short, with 14 bases between. This CDR3 has 12 amino acids. Germline CDR1 GTSNPN, CDR2 SVGIG (reference sequence). The CDR3 nucleotides read TGTGCCCTAAGGTGGGTGGGAGATACGCAGTATTTT. Protein sequence: CALRWVGDTQYF.